The clone carrying this T cell receptor (beta chain) was seen a few times. Its specificity is not known. This sample was included in a study of T cells in Graves' hyperthyroidism and ophthalmopathy. The CDR3 sequence is 12 residues long. Germline V CDR1 and CDR2: SGHTS, YDEGEE. The V end was cut by 4 bases, the J end by 6 bases, with 10 bases between. Researchers amplified the TCR beta CDR3 regions from RNA transcripts. TCR CDR3 underwent first-round RT-PCR with the HTBI primer set. One entry per CDR3 protein results from TCRdb running MiXCR on the multiplex PCR reads. The table includes fewer than 650,000 distinct CDR3 sequences, 14% detected once. General study findings and limits: The model's output predicted ophthalmopathy at a median of 6.5 months prior to onset.

Among the patients, aged 18 to 65, hyperthyroidism was newly diagnosed and had lasted under 2 months. Diagnostic assessment was based on clinical symptoms, serum thyroxine and TRAb, thyroid ultrasound and orbital computed tomography. The rearrangement joins TRBV5-8 to TRBJ1-2, with a possible D match to TRBD1 (5 bases). This TCR came from a woman aged 40 to 55 with Graves' hyperthyroidism. Sequenced input: blood. The CDR3: CASSRGRDGYTF. The CDR3 DNA sequence: TGTGCCAGCAGCCGGGGACGGGATGGCTACACCTTC.